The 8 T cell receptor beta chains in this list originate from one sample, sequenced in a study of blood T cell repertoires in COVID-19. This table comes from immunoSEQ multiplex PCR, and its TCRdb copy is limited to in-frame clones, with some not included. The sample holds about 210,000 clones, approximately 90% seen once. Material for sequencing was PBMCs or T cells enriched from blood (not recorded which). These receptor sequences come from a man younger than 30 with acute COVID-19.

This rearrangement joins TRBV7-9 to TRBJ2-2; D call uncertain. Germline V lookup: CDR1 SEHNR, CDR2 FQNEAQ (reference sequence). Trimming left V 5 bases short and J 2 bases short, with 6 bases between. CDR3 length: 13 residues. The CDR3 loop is CASSPYNTGELFF. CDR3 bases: TGTGCCAGCAGCCCCTACAACACCGGGGAGCTGTTTTTT.

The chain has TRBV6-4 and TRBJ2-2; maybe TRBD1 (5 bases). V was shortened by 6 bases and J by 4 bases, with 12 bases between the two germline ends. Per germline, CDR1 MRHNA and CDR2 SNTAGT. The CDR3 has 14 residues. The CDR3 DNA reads TGTGCCAGCAGCCGTAGACAGTCCACCGGGGAGCTGTTTTTT. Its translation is CASSRRQSTGELFF.

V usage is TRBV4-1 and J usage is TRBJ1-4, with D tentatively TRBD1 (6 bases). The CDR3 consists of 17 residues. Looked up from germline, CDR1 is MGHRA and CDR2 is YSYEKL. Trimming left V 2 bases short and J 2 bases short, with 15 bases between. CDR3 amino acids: CASSQPVAGVTNEKLFF. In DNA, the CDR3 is TGCGCCAGCAGCCAACCAGTCGCAGGGGTCACTAATGAAAAACTGTTTTTT.

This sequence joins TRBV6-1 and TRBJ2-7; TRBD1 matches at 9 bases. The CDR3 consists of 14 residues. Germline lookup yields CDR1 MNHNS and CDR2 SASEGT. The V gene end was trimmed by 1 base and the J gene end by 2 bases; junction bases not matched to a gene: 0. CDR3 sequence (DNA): TGTGCCAGCAGTGAAGGGACAGGGGCCTACGAGCAGTACTTC. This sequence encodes CASSEGTGAYEQYF.

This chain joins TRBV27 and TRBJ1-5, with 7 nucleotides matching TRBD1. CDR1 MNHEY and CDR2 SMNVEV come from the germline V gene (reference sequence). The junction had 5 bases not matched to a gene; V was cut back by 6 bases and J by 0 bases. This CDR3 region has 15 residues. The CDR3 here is CASSRTGFSNQPQHF. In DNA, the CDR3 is TGTGCCAGCAGCCGGACAGGTTTTAGCAATCAGCCCCAGCATTTT.

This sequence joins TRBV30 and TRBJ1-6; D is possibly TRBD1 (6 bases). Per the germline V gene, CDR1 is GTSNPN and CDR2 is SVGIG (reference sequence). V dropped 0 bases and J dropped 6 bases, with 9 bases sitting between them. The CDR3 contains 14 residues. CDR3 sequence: CAWSVTGLNSPLHF. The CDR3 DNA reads TGTGCCTGGAGTGTAACAGGGCTTAATTCACCCCTCCACTTT.

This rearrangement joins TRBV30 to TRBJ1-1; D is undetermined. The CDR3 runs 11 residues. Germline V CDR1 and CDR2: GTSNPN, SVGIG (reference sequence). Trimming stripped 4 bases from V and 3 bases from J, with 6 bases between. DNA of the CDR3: TGTGCCTGGACGGGGTACACTGAAGCTTTCTTT. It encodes CAWTGYTEAFF.

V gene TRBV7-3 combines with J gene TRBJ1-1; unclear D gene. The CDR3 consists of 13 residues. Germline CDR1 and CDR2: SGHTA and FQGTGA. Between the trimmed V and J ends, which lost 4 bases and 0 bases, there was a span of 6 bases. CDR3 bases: TGTGCCAGCAGCTACCAGTTGAACACTGAAGCTTTCTTT. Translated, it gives CASSYQLNTEAFF.